These T cell receptor beta chains were read from a single sample in a study of cytomegalovirus exposure and HLA in healthy donors. Assay: immunoSEQ multiplex PCR; the TCRdb copy retains only in-frame clones and omits some. The data hold 200,000 to 250,000 clones, with just under 85% observed a single time. Sequencing was performed on PBMCs. The receptors were gathered from a woman aged 40 to 50 in good health and CMV-seronegative. Each CDR3 is given with its conserved first and last residue. A D gene is named only where the DNA matches it firmly.

j_call	v_call	d_call	cdr3_aa
TRBJ2-7	TRBV6-6	NA	CASSYAERATSYEQYF
TRBJ2-2	TRBV6-1	NA	CASRIGQKTGELFF
TRBJ2-3	TRBV7-9	TRBD1	CASSLGQGADTQYF
TRBJ1-5	TRBV27	NA	CASSLSAVTPQHF
TRBJ2-3	TRBV19	TRBD2	CASSTERGGREDTQYF
TRBJ2-3	TRBV15	TRBD2	CATSGQIQAGDTQYF
TRBJ2-1	TRBV9	NA	CASSVNINNEQFF
TRBJ1-1	TRBV7-9	TRBD1	CASTMPGQGAPEAFF
TRBJ2-3	TRBV27	TRBD2	CASSFGGGARDTQYF
TRBJ1-2	TRBV5-4	TRBD1	CASSFRDRGYGYTF
TRBJ1-1	TRBV5-6	TRBD1	CASSSSLTGTNTEAFF
TRBJ1-3	TRBV6-1	NA	CASLGRENTIYF
TRBJ1-1	TRBV10-3	NA	CAITKDSSTEAFF
TRBJ1-4	TRBV7-9	NA	CASSSPVRREKLFF
TRBJ2-2	TRBV2	NA	CATRGPGLPTGELFF